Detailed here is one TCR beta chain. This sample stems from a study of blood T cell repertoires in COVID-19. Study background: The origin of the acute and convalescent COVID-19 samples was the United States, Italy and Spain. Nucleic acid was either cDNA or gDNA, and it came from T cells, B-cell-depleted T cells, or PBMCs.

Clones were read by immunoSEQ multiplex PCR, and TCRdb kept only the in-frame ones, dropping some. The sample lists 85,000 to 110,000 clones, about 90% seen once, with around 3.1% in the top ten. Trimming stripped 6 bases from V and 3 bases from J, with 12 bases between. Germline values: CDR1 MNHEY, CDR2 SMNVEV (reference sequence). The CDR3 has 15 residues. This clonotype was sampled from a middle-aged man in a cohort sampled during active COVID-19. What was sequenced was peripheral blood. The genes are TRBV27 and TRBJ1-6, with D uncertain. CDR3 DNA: TGTGCCAGCAGCCGAAGACAAGACTATAATTCACCCCTCCACTTT. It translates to CASSRRQDYNSPLHF.